This T cell receptor beta chain was documented in a study of T cells after posttransplantation cyclophosphamide. General study results and limits: TRB overlap between skin or GI tissue T cells and blood was limited.

About this clone: Its target is unknown.

The CDR3 is made up of 14 amino acids. Germline CDR1 reads MDHEN; CDR2 reads SYDVKM. V was clipped by 6 bases and J by 4 bases, with 15 bases between them. The data were produced by immunoSEQ multiplex PCR, yet TCRdb's version contains in-frame clones alone and is incomplete. The sample carries about 3,400 clones, around 81% recorded once. Source material: CD8+ T cells sorted from bone marrow. V and J are TRBV28 and TRBJ1-2; possibly TRBD1 for D (5 bases). The receptor was derived from an older woman in good health, CMV-negative, and a related stem cell transplant donor. This CDR3 is CASRHRTLVYGYTF. The CDR3 DNA follows: TGTGCCAGCAGGCACCGGACATTGGTCTATGGCTACACCTTC.